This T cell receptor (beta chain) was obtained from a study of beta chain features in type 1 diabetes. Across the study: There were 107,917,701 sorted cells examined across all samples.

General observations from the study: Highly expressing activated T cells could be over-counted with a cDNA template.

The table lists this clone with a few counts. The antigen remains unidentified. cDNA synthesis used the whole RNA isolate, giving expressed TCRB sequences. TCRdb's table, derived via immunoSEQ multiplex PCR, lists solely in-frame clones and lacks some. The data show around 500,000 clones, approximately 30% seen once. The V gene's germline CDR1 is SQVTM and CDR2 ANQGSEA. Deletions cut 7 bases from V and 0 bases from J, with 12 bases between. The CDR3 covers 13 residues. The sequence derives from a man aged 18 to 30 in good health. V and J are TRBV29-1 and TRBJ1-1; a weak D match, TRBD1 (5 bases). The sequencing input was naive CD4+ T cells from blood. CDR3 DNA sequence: TGCAGCGGAGCAGGACATTTGAACACTGAAGCTTTCTTT. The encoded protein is CSGAGHLNTEAFF.